This T cell receptor beta chain was captured in a study of OX40 agonist ivuxolimab in advanced cancers. The method was immunoSEQ multiplex PCR; TCRdb's version includes in-frame clones alone and lacks a portion of them. The data contain tens of thousands of clones, roughly 80% of them singletons. The CDR3 runs 17 residues. Germline V gene sequence: CDR1 LNHDA, CDR2 SQIVND (reference sequence). V shed 1 base and J 0 bases; nucleotides not matched to a gene: 4. The clonotype was recovered from an adult with an advanced solid tumor such as melanoma, head and neck, liver or kidney cancer. Sequenced here: CD4+ or CD8+ T cells sorted from blood, sampled in a trial of the OX40 agonist ivuxolimab. V is TRBV19 and J is TRBJ2-2, with 8 bases lining up with TRBD2. DNA of the CDR3: TGTGCCAGTAGTATAGGGAGCGGGAGAGCGAACACCGGGGAGCTGTTTTTT. It translates to CASSIGSGRANTGELFF.